The rows below give T cell receptor beta chains drawn from one sample of a study of blood T cell repertoires in COVID-19. Here immunoSEQ multiplex PCR was the method, and the copy in TCRdb shows in-frame clones only, minus some. Here the sample spans nearly 200,000 clones, less than 90% being singletons. The sequenced sample consisted of peripheral blood. The origin of the receptors is a human donor in a cohort sampled during active COVID-19. CDR3s include the opening cysteine and the closing phenylalanine or tryptophan. Fields, in order: V gene, clone size, J gene, CDR3 length, D gene, CDR3 DNA, CDR3 protein. D genes are given only for firm matches. The size field is filled for only some rows; it gives once, few, many or a size class.

V gene: TRBV28
clone size: -
J gene: TRBJ2-7
CDR3 length: 13
D gene: -
CDR3 DNA: TGTGCCAGCAGTCCCCAGAGCGGATACGAGCAGTACTTC
CDR3 protein: CASSPQSGYEQYF

V gene: TRBV18
clone size: -
J gene: TRBJ2-7
CDR3 length: 13
D gene: -
CDR3 DNA: TGTGCCAGCTCACCACCGCCGGGGAACGAGCAGTACTTC
CDR3 protein: CASSPPPGNEQYF

V gene: TRBV10-3
clone size: -
J gene: TRBJ1-6
CDR3 length: 14
D gene: -
CDR3 DNA: TGTGCCATCAGTGGGGGACACCCCAATTCACCCCTCCACTTT
CDR3 protein: CAISGGHPNSPLHF

V gene: TRBV6-6
clone size: few
J gene: TRBJ1-2
CDR3 length: 15
D gene: TRBD1
CDR3 DNA: TGTGCCAGCAGTTACCCCAGGGCAGGGGGATATGGCTACACCTTC
CDR3 protein: CASSYPRAGGYGYTF

V gene: TRBV7-9
clone size: -
J gene: TRBJ2-7
CDR3 length: 15
D gene: TRBD2
CDR3 DNA: TGTGCCAGCAGCTTAGCGGGGGGGAGCTCCTACGAGCAGTACTTC
CDR3 protein: CASSLAGGSSYEQYF

V gene: TRBV2
clone size: -
J gene: TRBJ1-5
CDR3 length: 13
D gene: TRBD1
CDR3 DNA: TGTGCCAGCAGCCGGGACAGTAAGCAGCCCCAGCATTTT
CDR3 protein: CASSRDSKQPQHF

V gene: TRBV5-5
clone size: -
J gene: TRBJ1-5
CDR3 length: 15
D gene: -
CDR3 DNA: TGTGCCAGCAGCTTGGAGGCAGGATACAATCAGCCCCAGCATTTT
CDR3 protein: CASSLEAGYNQPQHF

V gene: TRBV3-1/TRBV3-2
clone size: -
J gene: TRBJ2-3
CDR3 length: 15
D gene: -
CDR3 DNA: TGTGCCAGCAGCCTTGAAAAGCGGGCACAAGGTACGCAGTATTTT
CDR3 protein: CASSLEKRAQGTQYF

V gene: TRBV7-9
clone size: -
J gene: TRBJ1-1
CDR3 length: 13
D gene: TRBD1
CDR3 DNA: TGTGCCAGCAGCCCGACAGGGGGCACTGAAGCTTTCTTT
CDR3 protein: CASSPTGGTEAFF

V gene: TRBV5-6
clone size: -
J gene: TRBJ2-5
CDR3 length: 15
D gene: TRBD2
CDR3 DNA: TGTGCCAGCAGCTTGGGCGGACTAGCGGAGGAGACCCAGTACTTC
CDR3 protein: CASSLGGLAEETQYF

V gene: TRBV3-1/TRBV3-2
clone size: -
J gene: TRBJ1-1
CDR3 length: 17
D gene: -
CDR3 DNA: TGTGCCAGCAGCCAAGTCGGGGTCCCATCGATGAACACTGAAGCTTTCTTT
CDR3 protein: CASSQVGVPSMNTEAFF

V gene: TRBV19
clone size: -
J gene: TRBJ1-2
CDR3 length: 14
D gene: TRBD1
CDR3 DNA: TGTGCCAGTAGGGGGACAGGGGTGCACTATGGCTACACCTTC
CDR3 protein: CASRGTGVHYGYTF

V gene: TRBV19
clone size: -
J gene: TRBJ1-2
CDR3 length: 13
D gene: TRBD1
CDR3 DNA: TGTGCCAGCCGATTAGACAGGGTCGACGGCTACACCTTC
CDR3 protein: CASRLDRVDGYTF

V gene: TRBV2
clone size: -
J gene: TRBJ1-2
CDR3 length: 14
D gene: -
CDR3 DNA: TGTGCCAGCAGTGAATTAACAGCCGGCTTGGGCTACACCTTC
CDR3 protein: CASSELTAGLGYTF

V gene: TRBV14
clone size: -
J gene: TRBJ1-2
CDR3 length: 15
D gene: -
CDR3 DNA: TGTGCCAGCAGCCCGAGGACAGCCGGGGTAGGCAGCTACACCTTC
CDR3 protein: CASSPRTAGVGSYTF

V gene: TRBV5-1
clone size: -
J gene: TRBJ2-7
CDR3 length: 14
D gene: TRBD2
CDR3 DNA: TGCGCCAGCAGCCAGCCGGGACTAGAGGACGAGCAGTACTTC
CDR3 protein: CASSQPGLEDEQYF

V gene: TRBV19
clone size: once
J gene: TRBJ2-6
CDR3 length: 15
D gene: -
CDR3 DNA: TGTGCCAGTATCCACGGTCACTCTGGGGCCAACGTCCTGACTTTC
CDR3 protein: CASIHGHSGANVLTF

V gene: TRBV5-1
clone size: -
J gene: TRBJ2-7
CDR3 length: 13
D gene: -
CDR3 DNA: TGCGCCAGCAGCCCCGGGGGACTTAGCGAGCAGTACTTC
CDR3 protein: CASSPGGLSEQYF

V gene: TRBV10-2
clone size: once
J gene: TRBJ2-5
CDR3 length: 13
D gene: TRBD1
CDR3 DNA: TGCGCCAGCAGACGGGGACAGCAAGAGACCCAGTACTTC
CDR3 protein: CASRRGQQETQYF

V gene: TRBV6-5
clone size: -
J gene: TRBJ1-6
CDR3 length: 14
D gene: -
CDR3 DNA: TGTGCCAGCACAAAAACGAGGGCTAATTCACCCCTCCACTTT
CDR3 protein: CASTKTRANSPLHF

V gene: TRBV24-1
clone size: -
J gene: TRBJ2-5
CDR3 length: 13
D gene: -
CDR3 DNA: TGTGCCACCAGGCGCGGAGGGGAAGAGACCCAGTACTTC
CDR3 protein: CATRRGGEETQYF

V gene: TRBV6-1
clone size: -
J gene: TRBJ2-7
CDR3 length: 14
D gene: -
CDR3 DNA: TGTGCCAGCAGTGAAGCGCTGAGTATCTACGAGCAGTACTTC
CDR3 protein: CASSEALSIYEQYF

V gene: TRBV6-6
clone size: -
J gene: TRBJ2-7
CDR3 length: 16
D gene: TRBD1
CDR3 DNA: TGTGCCAGCAGTTACCCCCCGGGACAGGGGTTCTACGAGCAGTACTTC
CDR3 protein: CASSYPPGQGFYEQYF

V gene: TRBV5-1
clone size: -
J gene: TRBJ2-2
CDR3 length: 13
D gene: -
CDR3 DNA: TGCGCCAGCAGCTTTACAGGGCACGGGGAGCTGTTTTTT
CDR3 protein: CASSFTGHGELFF

V gene: TRBV24-1
clone size: -
J gene: TRBJ2-1
CDR3 length: 18
D gene: TRBD2
CDR3 DNA: TGTGCCACCAGTGATTTGAGGTCGGCGGGAGGAGAATACAATGAGCAGTTCTTC
CDR3 protein: CATSDLRSAGGEYNEQFF

V gene: TRBV7-9
clone size: -
J gene: TRBJ2-5
CDR3 length: 14
D gene: -
CDR3 DNA: TGTGCCAGCAGCTCCATGAGCCTAGAGGAGACCCAGTACTTC
CDR3 protein: CASSSMSLEETQYF

V gene: TRBV5-1
clone size: -
J gene: TRBJ2-7
CDR3 length: 13
D gene: TRBD1
CDR3 DNA: TGCGCCAGCAGCTTGGGACAGGGGAGCGAGCAGTACTTC
CDR3 protein: CASSLGQGSEQYF

V gene: TRBV12-3/TRBV12-4
clone size: -
J gene: TRBJ1-2
CDR3 length: 13
D gene: -
CDR3 DNA: TGTGCCAGCAGCCTGGGCCCAAACTATGGCTACACCTTC
CDR3 protein: CASSLGPNYGYTF

V gene: TRBV19
clone size: -
J gene: TRBJ1-3
CDR3 length: 16
D gene: TRBD1
CDR3 DNA: TGTGCCAGGGGAGGACAGGGCCAGGCCTCTGGAAACACCATATATTTT
CDR3 protein: CARGGQGQASGNTIYF

V gene: TRBV5-1
clone size: -
J gene: TRBJ1-4
CDR3 length: 15
D gene: -
CDR3 DNA: TGCGCCAGCAAACGGAACTCAGGGCAAAATGAAAAACTGTTTTTT
CDR3 protein: CASKRNSGQNEKLFF

V gene: TRBV29-1
clone size: -
J gene: TRBJ1-1
CDR3 length: 11
D gene: -
CDR3 DNA: TGCAGCTTTTCGAGCAACACTGAAGCTTTCTTT
CDR3 protein: CSFSSNTEAFF

V gene: TRBV5-1
clone size: -
J gene: TRBJ2-5
CDR3 length: 17
D gene: TRBD2
CDR3 DNA: TGCGCCAGCAGCTTGGGGACTAGCGGGGCCACCTCCCAGACCCAGTACTTC
CDR3 protein: CASSLGTSGATSQTQYF

V gene: TRBV2
clone size: -
J gene: TRBJ2-1
CDR3 length: 10
D gene: -
CDR3 DNA: TGTGCCAGCAGCGTATCCCCCCCGTTCTTC
CDR3 protein: CASSVSPPFF

V gene: TRBV19
clone size: -
J gene: TRBJ1-1
CDR3 length: 14
D gene: -
CDR3 DNA: TGTGCCAGTACCGTCCAGTCCACCTACACTGAAGCTTTCTTT
CDR3 protein: CASTVQSTYTEAFF

V gene: TRBV28
clone size: few
J gene: TRBJ2-7
CDR3 length: 14
D gene: TRBD2
CDR3 DNA: TGTGCCAGCAGGATAGCGGGACCCTCCTACGAGCAGTACTTC
CDR3 protein: CASRIAGPSYEQYF

V gene: TRBV19
clone size: -
J gene: TRBJ1-5
CDR3 length: 15
D gene: TRBD1
CDR3 DNA: TGTGCCAGTAGTATACAGGGACAGGGAAATCAGCCCCAGCATTTT
CDR3 protein: CASSIQGQGNQPQHF

V gene: TRBV9
clone size: -
J gene: TRBJ2-1
CDR3 length: 15
D gene: TRBD2
CDR3 DNA: TGTGCCAGCAGCGTAGGAGCGGGAGGGCCCAATGAGCAGTTCTTC
CDR3 protein: CASSVGAGGPNEQFF

V gene: TRBV2
clone size: -
J gene: TRBJ1-6
CDR3 length: 13
D gene: -
CDR3 DNA: TGTGCCAGCAGAGGATTGGGAGGGTCACCCCTCCACTTT
CDR3 protein: CASRGLGGSPLHF

V gene: TRBV28
clone size: -
J gene: TRBJ1-2
CDR3 length: 16
D gene: -
CDR3 DNA: TGTGCCAGCAGTTCAGGAGGACAGTCAAGCGGCTATGGCTACACCTTC
CDR3 protein: CASSSGGQSSGYGYTF

V gene: TRBV5-8
clone size: -
J gene: TRBJ1-4
CDR3 length: 18
D gene: -
CDR3 DNA: TGTGCCAGCAGCTCCTGGAGGGTGAGGGTCCAGTACGGTGAAAAACTGTTTTTT
CDR3 protein: CASSSWRVRVQYGEKLFF

V gene: TRBV19
clone size: -
J gene: TRBJ2-7
CDR3 length: 13
D gene: TRBD1
CDR3 DNA: TGTGCCAGTACAGGGGGCGATACGTACGAGCAGTACTTC
CDR3 protein: CASTGGDTYEQYF

V gene: TRBV3-1/TRBV3-2
clone size: -
J gene: TRBJ2-1
CDR3 length: 16
D gene: TRBD2
CDR3 DNA: TGTGCCAGCAGCCCGAAGGGACTAGCGGGCAACAATGAGCAGTTCTTC
CDR3 protein: CASSPKGLAGNNEQFF

V gene: TRBV28
clone size: -
J gene: TRBJ1-5
CDR3 length: 20
D gene: TRBD1
CDR3 DNA: TGTGCCAGCAGTGCGGGCCAGGGGGCGTGGGGAAGGGTTGGCAATCAGCCCCAGCATTTT
CDR3 protein: CASSAGQGAWGRVGNQPQHF

V gene: TRBV13
clone size: -
J gene: TRBJ2-3
CDR3 length: 14
D gene: -
CDR3 DNA: TGTGCCAGCAGCCTAGCGAGCCGCACAGATACGCAGTATTTT
CDR3 protein: CASSLASRTDTQYF

V gene: TRBV5-1
clone size: -
J gene: TRBJ1-6
CDR3 length: 16
D gene: -
CDR3 DNA: TGCGCCAGCAGCGTCGGGATTAGCTCCTATAATTCACCCCTCCACTTT
CDR3 protein: CASSVGISSYNSPLHF

V gene: TRBV5-1
clone size: -
J gene: TRBJ2-1
CDR3 length: 15
D gene: TRBD2
CDR3 DNA: TGCGCCAGCAGCTCTATGACTAGCATCAATAATGAGCAGTTCTTC
CDR3 protein: CASSSMTSINNEQFF

V gene: TRBV5-1
clone size: -
J gene: TRBJ2-7
CDR3 length: 13
D gene: -
CDR3 DNA: TGCGCCAGCAGCTTGGGTAGCTCCTACGAGCAGTACTTC
CDR3 protein: CASSLGSSYEQYF

V gene: TRBV19
clone size: many
J gene: TRBJ2-2
CDR3 length: 15
D gene: -
CDR3 DNA: TGTGCCAGTAGTATTTTCGGGGGGCGCGACGGGGAGCTGTTTTTT
CDR3 protein: CASSIFGGRDGELFF

V gene: TRBV28
clone size: -
J gene: TRBJ1-1
CDR3 length: 15
D gene: -
CDR3 DNA: TGTGCCAGCAGTTTATATGGACAACTGGGGGGAGAAGCTTTCTTT
CDR3 protein: CASSLYGQLGGEAFF

V gene: TRBV9
clone size: once
J gene: TRBJ2-5
CDR3 length: 16
D gene: TRBD2
CDR3 DNA: TGTGCCAGCAGCGTATCTAGCGGGGGGGCTGAAGAGACCCAGTACTTC
CDR3 protein: CASSVSSGGAEETQYF

V gene: TRBV6-2/TRBV6-3
clone size: -
J gene: TRBJ1-2
CDR3 length: 11
D gene: -
CDR3 DNA: TGTGCCAGCAGTTACTACGGGGGCTACACCTTC
CDR3 protein: CASSYYGGYTF

V gene: TRBV19
clone size: -
J gene: TRBJ1-6
CDR3 length: 14
D gene: -
CDR3 DNA: TGTGCCAGTAGTACCAGGGAAGAGAATTCACCCCTCCACTTT
CDR3 protein: CASSTREENSPLHF

V gene: TRBV5-1
clone size: -
J gene: TRBJ2-6
CDR3 length: 16
D gene: -
CDR3 DNA: TGCGCCAGCAGCTCGTGGACAGCCTCTGGGGCCAACGTCCTGACTTTC
CDR3 protein: CASSSWTASGANVLTF

V gene: TRBV24-1
clone size: -
J gene: TRBJ1-1
CDR3 length: 13
D gene: -
CDR3 DNA: TGTGCCACCAGTGATCCGGGGACACCTGAAGCTTTCTTT
CDR3 protein: CATSDPGTPEAFF

V gene: TRBV5-1
clone size: -
J gene: TRBJ2-5
CDR3 length: 13
D gene: TRBD2
CDR3 DNA: TGCGCCAGCAGCTTGGCCTCGGGAGGGACCCAGTACTTC
CDR3 protein: CASSLASGGTQYF

V gene: TRBV7-3
clone size: -
J gene: TRBJ2-1
CDR3 length: 17
D gene: TRBD2
CDR3 DNA: TGTGCCAGCAGCTTAAGTCCCCCGCACGGGGGGTACGGTGAGCAGTTCTTC
CDR3 protein: CASSLSPPHGGYGEQFF

V gene: TRBV30
clone size: -
J gene: TRBJ1-1
CDR3 length: 15
D gene: -
CDR3 DNA: TGTGCCTGGAGTGAGGGCTTGGGGAGAAACACTGAAGCTTTCTTT
CDR3 protein: CAWSEGLGRNTEAFF

V gene: TRBV15
clone size: -
J gene: TRBJ2-1
CDR3 length: 18
D gene: TRBD2
CDR3 DNA: TGTGCCACCAGCAGGGGTCGGGCTAGCGGGAGATCCCCCAATGAGCAGTTCTTC
CDR3 protein: CATSRGRASGRSPNEQFF

V gene: TRBV15
clone size: -
J gene: TRBJ1-6
CDR3 length: 15
D gene: -
CDR3 DNA: TGTGCCACCAGCAGAGAACAGGGAACGTTGCTATTCCTCCACTTT
CDR3 protein: CATSREQGTLLFLHF